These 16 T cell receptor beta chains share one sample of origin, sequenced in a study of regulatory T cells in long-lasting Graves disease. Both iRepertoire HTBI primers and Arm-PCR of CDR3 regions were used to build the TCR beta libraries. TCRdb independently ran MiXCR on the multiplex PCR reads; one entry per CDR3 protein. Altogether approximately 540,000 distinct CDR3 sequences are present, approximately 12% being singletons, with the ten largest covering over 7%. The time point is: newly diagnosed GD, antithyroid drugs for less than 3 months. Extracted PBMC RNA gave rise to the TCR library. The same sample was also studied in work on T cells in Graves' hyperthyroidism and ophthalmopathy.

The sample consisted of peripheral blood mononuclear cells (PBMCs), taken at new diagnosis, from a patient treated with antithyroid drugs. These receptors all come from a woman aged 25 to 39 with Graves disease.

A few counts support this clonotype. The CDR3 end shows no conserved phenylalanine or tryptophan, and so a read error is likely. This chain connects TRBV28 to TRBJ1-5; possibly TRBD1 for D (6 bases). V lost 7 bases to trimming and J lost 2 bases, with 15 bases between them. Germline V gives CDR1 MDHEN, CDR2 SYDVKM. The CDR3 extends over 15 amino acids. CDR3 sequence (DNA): TGTGCCAGCAAGGGAGGAGGGGGGCGCAATCAGCCCCAGCATTCT. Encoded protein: CASKGGGGRNQPQHS.

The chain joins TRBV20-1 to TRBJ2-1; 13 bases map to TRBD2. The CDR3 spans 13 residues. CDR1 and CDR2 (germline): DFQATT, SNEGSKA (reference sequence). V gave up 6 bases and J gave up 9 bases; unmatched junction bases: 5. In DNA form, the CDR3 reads TGCAGTGCCGTTGGACTAGCGGGAGCTGAGCAGTTCTTC. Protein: CSAVGLAGAEQFF.

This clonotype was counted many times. The CDR3 nucleotides are TGTGCCAGCAGTTACGGGCCACCGAATCAGCCCCAGCATTTT. This gives the protein CASSYGPPNQPQHF. The chain links TRBV6-2 or TRBV6-3 to TRBJ1-5; D unresolved. The CDR3 is 14 residues long. The V and J ends lost 2 bases and 4 bases respectively, with 9 bases between them. The germline gives CDR1 MNHEY, CDR2 SVGEGT.

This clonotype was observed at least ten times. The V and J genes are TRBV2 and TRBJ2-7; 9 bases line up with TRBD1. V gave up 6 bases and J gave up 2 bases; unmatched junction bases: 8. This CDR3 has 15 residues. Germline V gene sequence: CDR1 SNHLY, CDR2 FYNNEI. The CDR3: CASSPGQGWTYEQYF. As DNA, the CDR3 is TGTGCCAGCAGCCCGGGACAGGGTTGGACCTACGAGCAGTACTTC.

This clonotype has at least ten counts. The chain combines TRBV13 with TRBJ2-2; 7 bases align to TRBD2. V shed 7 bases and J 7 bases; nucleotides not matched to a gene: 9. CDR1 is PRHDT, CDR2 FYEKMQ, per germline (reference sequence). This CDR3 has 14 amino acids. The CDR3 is CASTVLAAGGELFF. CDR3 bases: TGTGCCAGCACCGTCCTAGCGGCGGGCGGGGAGCTGTTTTTT.

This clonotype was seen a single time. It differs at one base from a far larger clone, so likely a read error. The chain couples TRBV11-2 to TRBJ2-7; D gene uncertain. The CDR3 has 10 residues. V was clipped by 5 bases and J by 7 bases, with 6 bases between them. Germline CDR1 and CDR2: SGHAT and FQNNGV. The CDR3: CASSAREQYF. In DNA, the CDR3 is TGTGCCAGCAGCGCCCGGGAGCAGTACTTC.

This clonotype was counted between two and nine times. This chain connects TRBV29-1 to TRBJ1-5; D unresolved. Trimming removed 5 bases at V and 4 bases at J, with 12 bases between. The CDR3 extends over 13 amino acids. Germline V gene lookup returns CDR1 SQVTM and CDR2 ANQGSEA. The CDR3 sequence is CSVRGTANQPQHF. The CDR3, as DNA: TGCAGCGTTAGAGGAACAGCGAATCAGCCCCAGCATTTT. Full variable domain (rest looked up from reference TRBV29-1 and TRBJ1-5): SAVISQKPSRDICQRGTSLTIQCQVDSQVTMMFWYRQQPGQSLTLIATANQGSEATYESGFVIDKFPISRPNLTFSTLTVSNMSPEDSSIYLCSVRGTANQPQHFGDGTRLSIL.

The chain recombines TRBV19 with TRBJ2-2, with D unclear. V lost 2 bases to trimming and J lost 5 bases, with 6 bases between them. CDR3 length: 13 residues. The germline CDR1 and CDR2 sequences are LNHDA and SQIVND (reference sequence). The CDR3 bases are TGTGCCAGTAGTATACTAGTTACCGGGGAGCTGTTTTTT. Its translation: CASSILVTGELFF.

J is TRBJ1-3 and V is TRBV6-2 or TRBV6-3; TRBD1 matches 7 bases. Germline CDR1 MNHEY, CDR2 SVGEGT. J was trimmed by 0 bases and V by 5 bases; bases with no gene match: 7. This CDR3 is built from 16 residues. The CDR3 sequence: CASSVWDRRSGNTIYF. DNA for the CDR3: TGTGCCAGCAGTGTTTGGGACAGACGCTCTGGAAACACCATATATTTT.

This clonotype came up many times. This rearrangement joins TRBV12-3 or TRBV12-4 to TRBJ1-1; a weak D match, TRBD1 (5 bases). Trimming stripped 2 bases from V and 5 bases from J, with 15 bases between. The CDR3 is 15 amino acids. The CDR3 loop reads CASSLSGRVGTEAFF. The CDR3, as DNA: TGTGCCAGCAGTTTATCGGGCAGGGTTGGGACTGAAGCTTTCTTT.

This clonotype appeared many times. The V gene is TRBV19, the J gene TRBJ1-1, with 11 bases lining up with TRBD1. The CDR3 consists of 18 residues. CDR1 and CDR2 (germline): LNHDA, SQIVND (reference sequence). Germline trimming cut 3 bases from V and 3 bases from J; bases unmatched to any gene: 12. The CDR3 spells CASSIGGTGGIPYTEAFF. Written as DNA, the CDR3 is TGTGCCAGTAGTATTGGCGGGACAGGGGGAATCCCATACACTGAAGCTTTCTTT.

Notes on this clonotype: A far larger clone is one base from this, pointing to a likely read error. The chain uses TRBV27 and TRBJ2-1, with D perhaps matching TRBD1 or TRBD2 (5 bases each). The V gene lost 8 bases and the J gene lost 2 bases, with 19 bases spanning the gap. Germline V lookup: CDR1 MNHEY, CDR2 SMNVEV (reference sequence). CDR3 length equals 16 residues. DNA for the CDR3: TGTGCCAGCTGGGGGAGAAAAAGACATGCCTACAATGAGCAGTTCTTC. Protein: CASWGRKRHAYNEQFF.

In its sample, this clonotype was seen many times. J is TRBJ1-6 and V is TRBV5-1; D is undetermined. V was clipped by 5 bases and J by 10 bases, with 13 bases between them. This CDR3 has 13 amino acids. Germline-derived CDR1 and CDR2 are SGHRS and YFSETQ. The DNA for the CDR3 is TGCGCCAGCAGTTCCGACCTGACCTCACCCCTCCACTTT. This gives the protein CASSSDLTSPLHF. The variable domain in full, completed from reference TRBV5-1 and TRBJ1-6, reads KAGVTQTPRYLIKTRGQQVTLSCSPISGHRSVSWYQQTPGQGLQFLFEYFSETQRNKGNFPGRFSGRQFSNSRSEMNVSTLELGDSALYLCASSSDLTSPLHFGNGTRLTVT.

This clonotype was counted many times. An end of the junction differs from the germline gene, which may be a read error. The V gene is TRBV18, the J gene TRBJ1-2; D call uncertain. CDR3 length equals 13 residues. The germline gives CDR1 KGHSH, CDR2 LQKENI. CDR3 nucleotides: TGTGCCAGTTCACCCCGTAGTTACGACGGCTACACCTTC. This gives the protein CASSPRSYDGYTF.

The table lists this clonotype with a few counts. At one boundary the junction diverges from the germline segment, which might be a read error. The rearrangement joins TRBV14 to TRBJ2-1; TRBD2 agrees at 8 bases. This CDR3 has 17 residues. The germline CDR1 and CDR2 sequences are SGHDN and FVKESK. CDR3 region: CASSQFDAFSGTNGQFF. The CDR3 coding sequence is TGTGCCAGCAGCCAATTCGATGCCTTTAGCGGGACTAATGGGCAGTTCTTC.

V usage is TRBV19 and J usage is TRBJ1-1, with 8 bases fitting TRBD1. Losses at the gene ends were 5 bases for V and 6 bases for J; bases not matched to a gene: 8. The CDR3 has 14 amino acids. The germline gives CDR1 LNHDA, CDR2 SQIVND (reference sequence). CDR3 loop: CASSFSHRGAEAFF. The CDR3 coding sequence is TGTGCCAGTAGTTTTTCCCACAGGGGGGCTGAAGCTTTCTTT.